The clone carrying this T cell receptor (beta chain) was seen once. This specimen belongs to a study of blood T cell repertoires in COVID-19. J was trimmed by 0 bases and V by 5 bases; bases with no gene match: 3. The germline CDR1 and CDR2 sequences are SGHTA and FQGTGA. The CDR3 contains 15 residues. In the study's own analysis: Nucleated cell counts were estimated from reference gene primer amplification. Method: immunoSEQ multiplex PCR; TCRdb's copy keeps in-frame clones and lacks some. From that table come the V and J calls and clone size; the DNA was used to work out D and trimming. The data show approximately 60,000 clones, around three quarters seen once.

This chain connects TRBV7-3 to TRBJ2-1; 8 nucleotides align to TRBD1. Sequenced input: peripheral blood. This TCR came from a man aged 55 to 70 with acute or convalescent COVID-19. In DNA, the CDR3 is TGTGCCAGCAGCCTAGACAGGGGCTCCTACAATGAGCAGTTCTTC. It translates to CASSLDRGSYNEQFF.